Listed here are 29 T cell receptor beta chains from one sample, sequenced in a study of OX40 agonist ivuxolimab in advanced cancers. The assay was immunoSEQ multiplex PCR, and TCRdb's table has in-frame clones only and misses some. The data contain tens of thousands of clones, about nine tenths of them seen just once; the ten biggest clones take up around 8.2%. This sample comprised CD4+ or CD8+ T cells sorted from blood, obtained in a trial of the OX40 agonist ivuxolimab. These receptors came from an adult with an advanced solid tumor such as melanoma, head and neck, liver or kidney cancer.

The rearrangement joins TRBV6-1 to TRBJ1-5; TRBD1 might be the D (6 bases). This CDR3 contains 15 residues. From germline, CDR1 is MNHNS and CDR2 SASEGT. The ends were cut back, 7 bases at V and 0 bases at J, with 13 bases in the middle. The CDR3 spells CASTRTAYSNQPQHF. CDR3 bases: TGTGCCAGCACCAGGACAGCTTATAGCAATCAGCCCCAGCATTTT.

The V and J genes are TRBV30 and TRBJ1-5, with D tentatively TRBD1 (6 bases). V was clipped by 0 bases and J by 3 bases, with 9 bases between them. The CDR3 is 14 residues long. In germline, CDR1 is GTSNPN, CDR2 SVGIG (reference sequence). The CDR3 region is CAWSVGGNNQPQHF. The CDR3 DNA follows: TGTGCCTGGAGTGTTGGGGGCAACAATCAGCCCCAGCATTTT.

The chain couples TRBV7-9 to TRBJ2-7; D remains unclear. CDR3 size: 15 residues. Trimming removed 0 bases at V and 10 bases at J, with 19 bases between. Germline V lookup: CDR1 SEHNR, CDR2 FQNEAQ (reference sequence). CDR3 DNA: TGTGCCAGCAGCTTAGCGCTCGGGCAGGTGGCGGAACAGTACTTC. Amino acid sequence: CASSLALGQVAEQYF.

In DNA, the CDR3 is TGTGCCAGCAGTTTAGACAGGCGGGAGACCCAGTACTTC. Translating gives CASSLDRRETQYF. The chain combines TRBV27 with TRBJ2-5, with D perhaps TRBD1 (6 bases). The CDR3 is made up of 13 amino acids. Germline V gene sequence: CDR1 MNHEY, CDR2 SMNVEV (reference sequence). V was clipped by 2 bases and J by 5 bases, with 9 bases between them.

The J gene is TRBJ2-7, the V gene TRBV7-8, with D possibly matching TRBD1 (6 bases). From germline, CDR1 is SGHVS and CDR2 FQNEAQ. This CDR3 is 14 amino acids long. Deletions cut 5 bases from V and 4 bases from J, with 15 bases between. Written as DNA, the CDR3 is TGTGCCAGCAGCCCCCAGGGGCAGAGTTACGAGCAGTACTTC. Its translation is CASSPQGQSYEQYF.

About this clone: One end of the junction fails to match germline, which may point to a read error. V gene TRBV5-4 combines with J gene TRBJ2-5; D may be TRBD2 (6 bases). Looked up from germline, CDR1 is SGHNT and CDR2 is YYREEE (reference sequence). The CDR3 is 14 residues long. The CDR3 DNA follows: TGTGCCAGCAGCCCCCAGGGCGGGGCCCCAGATGGTGACTTC. This sequence encodes CASSPQGGAPDGDF.

V gene TRBV5-6 combines with J gene TRBJ1-6, with a weak D call TRBD1 (5 bases). Trimming took 4 bases from V and 9 from J, leaving 14 bases between them. Per the germline V gene, CDR1 is SGHDT and CDR2 is YYEEEE. The CDR3 spans 14 residues. CDR3 region: CASSRSGWASPLHF. The CDR3 region has the DNA TGTGCCAGCAGCCGTTCAGGGTGGGCTTCACCCCTCCACTTT.

This clone was seen a handful of times. The chain uses TRBV9 and TRBJ1-6; perhaps TRBD1 as D (5 bases). Between the trimmed V and J ends, which lost 0 bases and 10 bases, there was a span of 11 bases. Looked up from germline, CDR1 is SGDLS and CDR2 is YYNGEE. The CDR3 is 14 residues long. The CDR3 DNA reads TGTGCCAGCAGCGTAGTGGGAAAGGGGTCACCCCTCCACTTT. It codes for CASSVVGKGSPLHF.

The chain joins TRBV11-2 to TRBJ1-5; D gene unclear. The length of the CDR3 is 13 residues. Germline V gene data show CDR1 as SGHAT and CDR2 as FQNNGV. Trimming left V 0 bases short and J 11 bases short, with 11 bases between. CDR3: CASSLDGVMAQHF. For the CDR3, the DNA is TGTGCCAGCAGCTTAGATGGGGTAATGGCCCAGCATTTT.

This clone was counted between two and nine times. The V call is TRBV21-1, the J call TRBJ2-1; the table gives TRBD2 as D, unverified against the DNA. TRBV21-1 is noted as a pseudogene. The CDR3 consists of 17 residues. The CDR3 DNA reads as TGTGCCAGCAGCAGTCCAGCCGGGACTAGCGGGGGAGATGAGCAGTTCTTC. Protein product: CASSSPAGTSGGDEQFF.

The rearrangement joins TRBV10-3 to TRBJ2-3; TRBD1 is a possible D gene (6 bases). The CDR3 runs 11 residues. Per germline, CDR1 ENHRY and CDR2 SYGVKD. The germline V and J ends were trimmed by 9 bases and 4 bases, with 8 bases remaining between them. The DNA for the CDR3 is TGTGCCATACGACAGGCAGATACGCAGTATTTT. Its translation is CAIRQADTQYF.

The CDR3: CASSLKGGSYEQYF. The CDR3 coding sequence is TGTGCCAGCAGTTTAAAAGGGGGATCCTACGAGCAGTACTTC. V and J are TRBV28 and TRBJ2-7, with D maybe TRBD1 (6 bases). The length of the CDR3 is 14 residues. Trimming took 2 bases from V and 1 from J, leaving 9 bases between them. Germline V lookup: CDR1 MDHEN, CDR2 SYDVKM.

The V gene is TRBV5-4, the J gene TRBJ2-5, with D possibly being TRBD2 (6 bases). The germline gives CDR1 SGHNT, CDR2 YYREEE (reference sequence). The CDR3 length is 11 residues. V gave up 3 bases and J gave up 7 bases, with 7 bases separating them. The CDR3 nucleotides are TGTGCCAGCAGCTGGGGAGGGACCCAGTACTTC. Translating gives CASSWGGTQYF.

The chain combines TRBV6-5 with TRBJ1-2, with 8 bases identical to TRBD1. The CDR3 is 14 amino acids. CDR1 and CDR2 (germline): MNHEY, SVGAGI. Trimming at V came to 6 bases and at J to 7 bases, leaving 10 bases not matched to a gene. CDR3 nucleotides: TGTGCCAGCAGGACGACAGGGGCATACGGTGGCTACACCTTC. Amino acids: CASRTTGAYGGYTF.

The chain combines TRBV7-9 with TRBJ2-7, with D perhaps matching TRBD2 (5 bases). V lost 3 bases, J lost 0 bases, and 9 bases lay in between. Per the germline V gene, CDR1 is SEHNR and CDR2 is FQNEAQ (reference sequence). CDR3 size: 14 residues. The CDR3 sequence is CASSFVGSSYEQYF. CDR3 DNA sequence: TGTGCCAGCAGCTTTGTGGGGAGCTCCTACGAGCAGTACTTC. The full variable domain, its missing parts supplied by reference TRBV7-9 and TRBJ2-7, is DTGVSQNPRHKITKRGQNVTFRCDPISEHNRLYWYRQTLGQGPEFLTYFQNEAQLEKSRLLSDRFSAERPKGSFSTLEIQRTEQGDSAMYLCASSFVGSSYEQYFGPGTRLTVT.

This clone was counted a single time. The CDR3 sequence: CASSPQGVSNQPQHF. In nucleotides, the CDR3 is TGTGCCAGCAGTCCGCAGGGGGTGAGCAATCAGCCCCAGCATTTT. The chain couples TRBV6-1 to TRBJ1-5; 7 bases line up with TRBD1. Germline lookup yields CDR1 MNHNS and CDR2 SASEGT. The CDR3 loop spans 15 amino acids. The ends lost 5 bases at V and 1 base at J; junction bases unmatched: 5.

The J gene is TRBJ2-3, the V gene TRBV11-3; 7 nucleotides align to TRBD2. CDR1 and CDR2 from the germline V gene are SGHNT and YENEEA. V was clipped by 5 bases and J by 5 bases; unmatched bases: 7. This CDR3 has 14 residues. Here the CDR3 DNA reads TGTGCCAGCAGCCAGGGAGGGGATAAAGATACGCAGTATTTT. This sequence encodes CASSQGGDKDTQYF.

The chain has TRBV5-1 and TRBJ2-4; D gene uncertain. The CDR3 covers 14 residues. Germline V CDR1 and CDR2: SGHRS, YFSETQ. The V end lost 0 bases, the J end lost 0 bases, and 4 bases lay between the germline ends. The CDR3 sequence is CASSLGGAKNIQYF. CDR3 nucleotides: TGCGCCAGCAGCTTGGGGGGAGCCAAAAACATTCAGTACTTC.

This clone was detected a few times. CDR3 sequence reads: CASSSPAMNTEAFF. The CDR3 DNA reads TGTGCCAGCAGTTCACCCGCCATGAACACTGAAGCTTTCTTT. The gene calls are TRBV6-5 and TRBJ1-1; D unclear. CDR1 and CDR2 (germline): MNHEY, SVGAGI. The CDR3 is 14 amino acids. Trimming stripped 4 bases from V and 0 bases from J, with 9 bases between.

This clone occurred once. The V call is TRBV29-1, the J call TRBJ2-4; possibly TRBD1 for D (6 bases). Looked up from germline, CDR1 is SQVTM and CDR2 is ANQGSEA. CDR3 length: 14 residues. Trimming pared 5 bases from V and 0 bases from J, leaving 11 bases between. This CDR3 reads CSVYQGLAKNIQYF. The DNA for the CDR3 is TGCAGCGTTTATCAGGGGCTAGCCAAAAACATTCAGTACTTC.

J is TRBJ1-4 and V is TRBV7-8; 7 bases align to TRBD1. Unmatched junction bases numbered 7, after V lost 5 bases and J lost 4 bases. CDR1 SGHVS and CDR2 FQNEAQ come from the germline V gene. The CDR3 runs 15 residues. In nucleotides, the CDR3 is TGTGCCAGCAGCCCCCGACAGGGCCGTAATGAAAAACTGTTTTTT. Translating it yields CASSPRQGRNEKLFF.

This clone was detected only a few times. This rearrangement joins TRBV6-1 to TRBJ1-5, with D uncertain. V was trimmed by 3 bases and J by 5 bases, leaving 2 bases between them. The germline V gene has CDR1 MNHNS and CDR2 SASEGT. The CDR3 is made up of 11 amino acids. CDR3 DNA: TGTGCCAGCAGTGAGGATCAGCCCCAGCATTTT. It is translated as CASSEDQPQHF.

This chain uses TRBV30 with TRBJ1-5; unclear D gene. Trimming pared 5 bases from V and 1 base from J, leaving 9 bases between. Per germline, CDR1 GTSNPN and CDR2 SVGIG (reference sequence). The CDR3 runs 13 residues. The CDR3 sequence is CAWGGGSNQPQHF. The DNA for the CDR3 is TGTGCCTGGGGCGGTGGCAGCAATCAGCCCCAGCATTTT.

This chain links TRBV19 with TRBJ1-2; possibly TRBD1 for D (5 bases). V was pared by 3 bases and J by 2 bases, with 13 bases between. CDR1 LNHDA and CDR2 SQIVND come from the germline V gene (reference sequence). The CDR3 sequence is 15 residues long. CDR3 residues: CASSMVQALNYGYTF. The DNA of the CDR3 is TGTGCCAGTAGTATGGTACAGGCGCTAAACTATGGCTACACCTTC. The full variable domain, its missing parts supplied by reference TRBV19 and TRBJ1-2, is DGGITQSPKYLFRKEGQNVTLSCEQNLNHDAMYWYRQDPGQGLRLIYYSQIVNDFQKGDIAEGYSVSREKKESFPLTVTSAQKNPTAFYLCASSMVQALNYGYTFGSGTRLTVV.

The chain is built from TRBV18 and TRBJ1-2; D is unresolved. The CDR3 is 14 amino acids. CDR1 is KGHSH, CDR2 LQKENI, per germline. Trimming left V 4 bases short and J 2 bases short, with 11 bases between. The CDR3 reads CASSLTDGNYGYTF. CDR3 in DNA: TGTGCCAGCTCACTTACCGACGGGAACTATGGCTACACCTTC.

The rearrangement joins TRBV19 to TRBJ2-7, with D possibly being TRBD2 (5 bases). CDR1 LNHDA and CDR2 SQIVND come from the germline V gene (reference sequence). The CDR3 is 15 amino acids. V lost 5 bases to trimming and J lost 2 bases, with 16 bases between them. The CDR3 is CASSPPGIRAYEQYF. The CDR3 nucleotides read TGTGCCAGTAGTCCACCGGGGATAAGGGCCTACGAGCAGTACTTC.

This chain connects TRBV5-1 to TRBJ2-7; tentatively, D is TRBD1 (6 bases). Germline V gene sequence: CDR1 SGHRS, CDR2 YFSETQ. The ends were cut back, 4 bases at V and 1 base at J, with 12 bases in the middle. The CDR3 consists of 14 residues. The CDR3 DNA sequence: TGCGCCAGCAGCCTAGGACAGCCTTCCTACGAGCAGTACTTC. This translates into CASSLGQPSYEQYF. Complete variable domain (other parts from reference TRBV5-1 and TRBJ2-7): KAGVTQTPRYLIKTRGQQVTLSCSPISGHRSVSWYQQTPGQGLQFLFEYFSETQRNKGNFPGRFSGRQFSNSRSEMNVSTLELGDSALYLCASSLGQPSYEQYFGPGTRLTVT.

V and J are TRBV5-4 and TRBJ2-3, with 10 bases matching TRBD2. Trimming took 4 bases from V and 3 from J; bases not matched to a gene: 11. The CDR3 loop spans 17 amino acids. Germline V lookup: CDR1 SGHNT, CDR2 YYREEE (reference sequence). The CDR3 spells CASSRGSPSGGTDTQYF. The CDR3 coding sequence is TGTGCCAGCAGCAGGGGTTCCCCTAGCGGGGGAACAGATACGCAGTATTTT.

The chain joins TRBV6-5 to TRBJ2-3; 8 bases agree with TRBD1. The V gene's germline CDR1 is MNHEY and CDR2 SVGAGI. Trimming at V came to 6 bases and at J to 5 bases, leaving 7 bases not matched to a gene. This CDR3 has 14 amino acids. CDR3 bases: TGTGCCAGCAGGATGACAGGGGTTCAAGATACGCAGTATTTT. Amino acids: CASRMTGVQDTQYF.